Presented here are 23 T cell receptor beta chains from one specimen sequenced in a study of blood T cell repertoires in COVID-19. Sequencing used immunoSEQ multiplex PCR; TCRdb keeps in-frame clones, though not all of them. The sample carries roughly 260,000 clones, 85% to 95% recorded once. The sequenced sample was PBMCs or T cells enriched from blood (not recorded which). The receptors stem from a woman aged 18-29 years who had recovered from COVID-19.

The chain uses TRBV2 and TRBJ2-1; D uncertain. The CDR3 loop spans 13 amino acids. Germline values: CDR1 SNHLY, CDR2 FYNNEI. The V gene lost 8 bases and the J gene lost 0 bases, with 8 bases spanning the gap. CDR3 loop: CASSDFSYNEQFF. DNA for the CDR3: TGTGCCAGCTCTGACTTCTCCTACAATGAGCAGTTCTTC.

The chain couples TRBV11-3 to TRBJ1-2, with 9 bases identical to TRBD1. Germline lookup yields CDR1 SGHNT and CDR2 YENEEA. The CDR3 length is 14 residues. V was clipped by 5 bases and J by 4 bases; unmatched bases: 5. The DNA of the CDR3 is TGTGCCAGCAGCCCCATACAGGGGGCCTATGGCTACACCTTC. As protein: CASSPIQGAYGYTF.

The chain joins TRBV11-3 to TRBJ2-1; 11 bases are a match to TRBD2. The CDR3 contains 15 residues. Germline V gene data show CDR1 as SGHNT and CDR2 as YENEEA. Losses at the gene ends were 3 bases for V and 7 bases for J; bases not matched to a gene: 5. The CDR3 is CASSFRSGGANEQFF. CDR3 bases: TGTGCCAGCAGCTTTCGTAGCGGGGGGGCAAATGAGCAGTTCTTC.

V usage is TRBV11-2 and J usage is TRBJ2-1; the D gene is possibly TRBD2 (6 bases). The CDR3 is 15 residues long. CDR1 is SGHAT, CDR2 FQNNGV, per germline. Trimming took off 7 bases at V and 6 bases at J, with 19 bases between the two ends. CDR3 sequence reads: CASNQRVASRNEQFF. The CDR3 DNA reads as TGTGCCAGCAACCAGCGGGTTGCGTCCCGCAATGAGCAGTTCTTC.

The chain carries TRBV4-1 and TRBJ1-2; D ambiguous. Per the germline V gene, CDR1 is MGHRA and CDR2 is YSYEKL. V lost 4 bases to trimming and J lost 0 bases, with 15 bases between them. The CDR3 is made up of 16 amino acids. Written as DNA, the CDR3 is TGCGCCAGCAGCCGACCAGTCCGCGGGGCTAACTATGGCTACACCTTC. Translated: CASSRPVRGANYGYTF.

The V gene is TRBV4-3, the J gene TRBJ1-1, with D possibly matching TRBD1 (5 bases). Germline V gene sequence: CDR1 LGHNA, CDR2 YSLEER. The CDR3 covers 14 residues. V dropped 4 bases and J dropped 10 bases, with 19 bases sitting between them. The CDR3 sequence is CASSPNSYGGGAFF. CDR3 nucleotides: TGCGCCAGCAGCCCAAACTCCTACGGCGGGGGAGCTTTCTTT.

The rearrangement joins TRBV2 to TRBJ1-2; tentative D call: TRBD1 (6 bases). The germline gives CDR1 SNHLY, CDR2 FYNNEI. The CDR3 is 15 residues long. Trimming pared 4 bases from V and 2 bases from J, leaving 14 bases between. This CDR3 is CASSVSGGGNYGYTF. For the CDR3, the DNA is TGTGCCAGCAGTGTTTCGGGGGGCGGCAACTATGGCTACACCTTC. The entire variable domain, with the rest obtained from reference TRBV2 and TRBJ1-2, is as follows: EPEVTQTPSHQVTQMGQEVILRCVPISNHLYFYWYRQILGQKVEFLVSFYNNEISEKSEIFDDQFSVERPDGSNFTLKIRSTKLEDSAMYFCASSVSGGGNYGYTFGSGTRLTVV.

This chain links TRBV2 with TRBJ2-1, with TRBD2 as a possible D gene (6 bases). V was shortened by 8 bases and J by 0 bases, with 14 bases between the two germline ends. The CDR3 covers 15 residues. Looked up from germline, CDR1 is SNHLY and CDR2 is FYNNEI. The CDR3, as DNA: TGTGCCAGCGGGGCCCGGGGGATCTCCTACAATGAGCAGTTCTTC. Amino acid sequence: CASGARGISYNEQFF. Together with reference TRBV2 and TRBJ2-1, the CDR3 gives the full variable domain: EPEVTQTPSHQVTQMGQEVILRCVPISNHLYFYWYRQILGQKVEFLVSFYNNEISEKSEIFDDQFSVERPDGSNFTLKIRSTKLEDSAMYFCASGARGISYNEQFFGPGTRLTVL.

The chain is built from TRBV6-4 and TRBJ2-3; no reliable D call. CDR1 and CDR2 from the germline V gene are MRHNA and SNTAGT. Trimming pared 0 bases from V and 4 bases from J, leaving 5 bases between. The CDR3 loop spans 13 amino acids. DNA of the CDR3: TGTGCCAGCAGTGACTCGCGAGCAGATACGCAGTATTTT. Translation: CASSDSRADTQYF.

Concerning this clone itself: At the DNA level, this CDR3 is encoded by other sequences in the same sample as well. The CDR3 here is CASTPRGGTDTQYF. CDR3 nucleotide sequence: TGTGCCAGCACCCCACGGGGGGGGACAGATACGCAGTATTTT. The rearrangement uses TRBV5-4 and TRBJ2-3; 8 positions match TRBD2. CDR1 SGHNT and CDR2 YYREEE come from the germline V gene (reference sequence). The CDR3 sequence is 14 residues long. The trim removed 6 bases at V and 3 bases at J, leaving 6 bases unmatched.

This chain uses TRBV4-1 with TRBJ2-1, with 10 bases matching TRBD2. V lost 1 base, J lost 8 bases, and 14 bases stayed unmatched. Germline loops: CDR1 MGHRA, CDR2 YSYEKL. This CDR3 contains 18 residues. The CDR3 sequence is CASSQGSSGSSLVYEQFF. Written as DNA, the CDR3 is TGCGCCAGCAGCCAAGGCTCTAGCGGGAGTTCCTTAGTGTATGAGCAGTTCTTC.

CDR3 sequence reads: CASSLAGGHTEAFF. Here the CDR3 DNA reads TGTGCCAGCAGCTTAGCCGGCGGGCACACTGAAGCTTTCTTT. The chain links TRBV7-9 to TRBJ1-1; D unresolved. The CDR3 extends over 14 amino acids. Trimming stripped 0 bases from V and 3 bases from J, with 8 bases between. Germline V CDR1 and CDR2: SEHNR, FQNEAQ (reference sequence).

For the CDR3, the DNA is TGTGCCAGCACCCCTCAAGGGACACTGAATCAGCCCCAGCATTTT. This sequence encodes CASTPQGTLNQPQHF. This rearrangement joins TRBV5-5 to TRBJ1-5; D is perhaps TRBD1 (6 bases). The CDR3 totals 15 residues. V was pared by 6 bases and J by 4 bases, with 17 bases between. Germline lookup yields CDR1 SGHKS and CDR2 YYEKEE (reference sequence).

The J gene is TRBJ1-2, the V gene TRBV7-2; 9 bases are a match to TRBD1. The V gene's germline CDR1 is SGHTA and CDR2 FQGNSA. After removal of 2 bases from V and 9 bases from J, the junction contained 7 bases not matched to a gene. The CDR3 is made up of 14 amino acids. The CDR3 reads CASSLLGQGGRYTF. CDR3 nucleotide sequence: TGTGCCAGCAGCTTATTGGGACAGGGTGGTCGCTACACCTTC.

The chain uses TRBV4-1 and TRBJ2-7; a weak D match, TRBD1 (5 bases). The CDR3 has 15 residues. Trimming pared 4 bases from V and 1 base from J, leaving 14 bases between. Germline V lookup: CDR1 MGHRA, CDR2 YSYEKL. The CDR3 spells CASSPTGILSYEQYF. CDR3 nucleotide sequence: TGCGCCAGCAGCCCCACAGGCATCCTGTCCTACGAGCAGTACTTC.

This chain links TRBV2 with TRBJ1-1; 8 nucleotides line up with TRBD1. J gave up 3 bases and V 10 bases, and 10 bases lay outside the gene matches. The CDR3 is made up of 14 amino acids. CDR1 is SNHLY, CDR2 FYNNEI, per germline. CDR3 loop: CATTRDRTDTEAFF. The DNA for the CDR3 is TGTGCCACTACTAGGGACAGGACGGACACTGAAGCTTTCTTT.

This clone occurred many times. V gene TRBV5-4 combines with J gene TRBJ2-7, with 8 bases that match TRBD2. CDR1 is SGHNT and CDR2 is YYREEE in the germline V gene (reference sequence). CDR3 length equals 16 residues. V gave up 4 bases and J gave up 0 bases; unmatched junction bases: 9. The CDR3 region is CASSPSSGRFSYEQYF. The DNA for the CDR3 is TGTGCCAGCAGCCCCTCTAGCGGGCGCTTCTCCTACGAGCAGTACTTC.

The chain uses TRBV25-1 and TRBJ1-1; 8 positions match TRBD1. Germline CDR1 MGHDK, CDR2 SYGVNS. CDR3 length: 14 amino acids. V was clipped by 6 bases and J by 4 bases; unmatched bases: 7. Written as DNA, the CDR3 is TGTGCCAGCAGCCGACTAACAGGGGGCACTGAAGCTTTCTTT. Its translation: CASSRLTGGTEAFF.

This chain links TRBV4-1 with TRBJ1-5; 9 bases are a match to TRBD1. The germline V gene has CDR1 MGHRA and CDR2 YSYEKL. Unmatched junction bases numbered 9, after V lost 0 bases and J lost 0 bases. The CDR3 spans 19 residues. The CDR3 nucleotides read TGCGCCAGCAGCCAAGACGCGACAGGGGGTTCTTATAGCAATCAGCCCCAGCATTTT. Protein product: CASSQDATGGSYSNQPQHF.

This chain links TRBV9 with TRBJ1-6, with D unclear. This CDR3 spans 12 amino acids. Trimming took 0 bases from V and 10 from J, leaving 5 bases between them. Germline CDR1 SGDLS, CDR2 YYNGEE. The CDR3 is CASSVGQSPLHF. CDR3 DNA sequence: TGTGCCAGCAGCGTAGGTCAATCACCCCTCCACTTT.

The chain is built from TRBV6-1 and TRBJ1-2; D may be TRBD1 (6 bases). CDR1 is MNHNS and CDR2 is SASEGT in the germline V gene. V lost 0 bases and J 2 bases, leaving 10 bases between the germline ends. This CDR3 region has 15 residues. The CDR3 reads CASSEAAGENYGYTF. CDR3 in DNA: TGTGCCAGCAGTGAAGCGGCAGGGGAAAACTATGGCTACACCTTC.

The genes are TRBV5-5 and TRBJ2-2; 7 nucleotides align to TRBD1. The germline V gene encodes CDR1 SGHKS and CDR2 YYEKEE (reference sequence). V dropped 4 bases and J dropped 4; count of bases not matched to a gene: 7. The CDR3 totals 15 residues. The CDR3 loop reads CASSQDRVVTGELFF. DNA for the CDR3: TGTGCCAGCAGCCAAGACAGGGTGGTCACCGGGGAGCTGTTTTTT.

This chain uses TRBV28 with TRBJ2-3; 7 bases line up with TRBD2. Looked up from germline, CDR1 is MDHEN and CDR2 is SYDVKM. After removal of 6 bases from V and 2 bases from J, the junction contained 5 bases not matched to a gene. The CDR3 spans 14 residues. The CDR3 DNA follows: TGTGCCAGCAGGTCCGGGACTATCACAGATACGCAGTATTTT. Its translation: CASRSGTITDTQYF.